Presented here are 25 T cell receptor beta chains from one specimen sequenced in a study of T-cell reconstitution after alpha-beta-depleted transplantation in children. During its preparation, the TCRbeta library received unique molecular identifiers. TCRdb re-analysed the PCR reads in MiXCR, keeping a single row per CDR3 protein. In the table there are 350,000 to 400,000 distinct CDR3 sequences, 20% of which are singletons. Specimen: PBMCs from the stem cell graft donor, collected from the stem cell graft. These receptors all come from a human donor who donated a stem cell graft to a child with acute myeloid leukemia.

This clonotype was seen ten or more times. J is TRBJ2-1 and V is TRBV5-1; perhaps TRBD2 as D (5 bases). This CDR3 spans 13 amino acids. V was pared by 3 bases and J by 8 bases, with 12 bases between. Germline V gives CDR1 SGHRS, CDR2 YFSETQ. Here the CDR3 DNA reads TGCGCCAGCAGCTCCATAGCGTCGGATGAGCAGTTCTTC. Protein product: CASSSIASDEQFF.

This clonotype was counted at least ten times. The CDR3: CASSLATNTGELFF. In nucleotides, the CDR3 is TGCGCCAGCAGCTTGGCGACGAACACCGGGGAGCTGTTTTTT. The J gene is TRBJ2-2, the V gene TRBV5-1; D uncertain. In germline, CDR1 is SGHRS, CDR2 YFSETQ. This CDR3 has 14 residues. Trimming left V 0 bases short and J 0 bases short, with 3 bases between. The full variable domain, with the rest looked up from reference TRBV5-1 and TRBJ2-2, is KAGVTQTPRYLIKTRGQQVTLSCSPISGHRSVSWYQQTPGQGLQFLFEYFSETQRNKGNFPGRFSGRQFSNSRSEMNVSTLELGDSALYLCASSLATNTGELFFGEGSRLTVL.

This rearrangement joins TRBV2 to TRBJ1-3; TRBD1 is a possible D gene (5 bases). Trimming removed 2 bases from V and 7 bases from J, with 12 bases in between. The CDR3 is 14 amino acids. Per germline, CDR1 SNHLY and CDR2 FYNNEI. The CDR3 DNA is TGTGCCAGCAGTGAACAGCAGGGTTGGAACACCATATATTTT. Its protein product is CASSEQQGWNTIYF.

This clonotype was found a few times. The chain couples TRBV20-1 to TRBJ2-5; D is unclear. The V end lost 3 bases, the J end lost 5 bases, and 13 bases lay between the germline ends. There are 13 residues in the CDR3. Looked up from germline, CDR1 is DFQATT and CDR2 is SNEGSKA (reference sequence). The CDR3 loop reads CSASPLSEETQYF. DNA for the CDR3: TGCAGTGCTAGCCCTTTAAGTGAGGAGACCCAGTACTTC.

V gene TRBV5-1 combines with J gene TRBJ2-7, with 8 bases aligning to TRBD1. Germline V gene sequence: CDR1 SGHRS, CDR2 YFSETQ. After removal of 4 bases from V and 3 bases from J, the junction contained 6 bases not matched to a gene. This CDR3 contains 14 residues. The CDR3 reads CASSRGQVGYEQYF. The CDR3 coding sequence is TGCGCCAGCAGCAGGGGACAGGTTGGCTACGAGCAGTACTTC. Full variable domain (rest looked up from reference TRBV5-1 and TRBJ2-7): KAGVTQTPRYLIKTRGQQVTLSCSPISGHRSVSWYQQTPGQGLQFLFEYFSETQRNKGNFPGRFSGRQFSNSRSEMNVSTLELGDSALYLCASSRGQVGYEQYFGPGTRLTVT.

This chain joins TRBV7-9 and TRBJ1-1; 9 nucleotides match TRBD1. CDR1 and CDR2 (germline): SEHNR, FQNEAQ (reference sequence). The V gene end was trimmed by 5 bases and the J gene end by 7 bases; junction bases not matched to a gene: 8. The CDR3 has 14 amino acids. The chain's CDR3 is CASSAGTGTDEAFF. DNA for the CDR3: TGTGCCAGCAGCGCCGGGACAGGGACGGATGAAGCTTTCTTT.

The chain carries TRBV6-1 and TRBJ2-1, with TRBD2 matching over 16 bases. CDR3 size: 18 residues. In germline, CDR1 is MNHNS, CDR2 SASEGT. J gave up 2 bases and V 6 bases, and 7 bases lay outside the gene matches. CDR3 sequence: CASRTGLAGGSPYNEQFF. Here the CDR3 DNA reads TGTGCCAGCAGAACGGGACTAGCGGGAGGGAGCCCCTACAATGAGCAGTTCTTC.

In the case of this clonotype: Relative to the germline gene, one junction end is altered; a read error may explain this. V and J are TRBV5-1 and TRBJ2-1, with a tentative D call TRBD2 (5 bases). There are 15 residues in the CDR3. Germline V lookup: CDR1 SGHRS, CDR2 YFSETQ. CDR3 nucleotides: TGCGACAGCAGCTTGCAAGCGGCCTCCTACAATGAGCAGTTCTTC. Translated, it gives CDSSLQAASYNEQFF. Together with reference TRBV5-1 and TRBJ2-1, the CDR3 gives the full variable domain: KAGVTQTPRYLIKTRGQQVTLSCSPISGHRSVSWYQQTPGQGLQFLFEYFSETQRNKGNFPGRFSGRQFSNSRSEMNVSTLELGDSALYLCDSSLQAASYNEQFFGPGTRLTVL.

The chain uses TRBV3-1 and TRBJ1-2, with TRBD1 as a possible D gene (6 bases). Germline loops: CDR1 LGHDT, CDR2 YNNKEL (reference sequence). The CDR3 consists of 12 residues. V was shortened by 2 bases and J by 7 bases, with 8 bases between the two germline ends. The CDR3 nucleotides read TGTGCCAGCAGCCAACTGACAGGTGGCTACACCTTC. Protein sequence: CASSQLTGGYTF. Together with reference TRBV3-1 and TRBJ1-2, the CDR3 gives the full variable domain: DTAVSQTPKYLVTQMGNDKSIKCEQNLGHDTMYWYKQDSKKFLKIMFSYNNKELIINETVPNRFSPKSPDKAHLNLHINSLELGDSAVYFCASSQLTGGYTFGSGTRLTVV.

This chain links TRBV2 with TRBJ2-5; no definite D call. Germline CDR1 reads SNHLY; CDR2 reads FYNNEI. This CDR3 comprises 14 residues. Trimming cost V 4 bases and J 4 bases, with 13 bases left between them. CDR3 protein: CASSVEASRETQYF. CDR3 bases: TGTGCCAGCAGTGTAGAGGCGTCGCGAGAGACCCAGTACTTC.

This clonotype was observed many times. The V and J genes are TRBV27 and TRBJ1-1; possible D gene TRBD1, 6 bases. Germline-derived CDR1 and CDR2 are MNHEY and SMNVEV (reference sequence). The CDR3 extends over 16 amino acids. V lost 3 bases, J lost 0 bases, and 14 bases lay in between. CDR3 bases: TGTGCCAGCAGTTTTTCCGTTGGGGGCCTGAACACTGAAGCTTTCTTT. Translating gives CASSFSVGGLNTEAFF.

This clonotype was seen many times. CDR3 region: CASSISNMMETQYF. In nucleotides, the CDR3 is TGTGCCAGCAGTATCTCTAATATGATGGAGACCCAGTACTTC. The chain couples TRBV12-3 or TRBV12-4 to TRBJ2-5, with D unresolved. This CDR3 spans 14 amino acids. The V end was cut by 5 bases, the J end by 5 bases, with 15 bases between.

For the CDR3, the DNA is TGCAGTCAGGGGCGAGGTTACAATCAGCCCCAGCATTTT. This encodes CSQGRGYNQPQHF. This chain links TRBV20-1 with TRBJ1-5, with D possibly TRBD1 on 6 matching bases. Germline lookup yields CDR1 DFQATT and CDR2 SNEGSKA (reference sequence). This CDR3 region has 13 residues. Trimming shortened V by 8 bases and J by 3 bases, and 14 bases separated the two germline ends.

The chain is built from TRBV20-1 and TRBJ2-3; 10 bases line up with TRBD1. The junction had 6 bases not matched to a gene; V was cut back by 6 bases and J by 0 bases. CDR1 is DFQATT and CDR2 is SNEGSKA in the germline V gene (reference sequence). The CDR3 has 15 amino acids. For the CDR3, the DNA is TGCAGTGCAGAGACAGGGGGCTCAAGCACAGATACGCAGTATTTT. Its translation: CSAETGGSSTDTQYF.

The sample holds one count of this clonotype. This CDR3 is CASSLTGLELAAGELFF. The CDR3 nucleotides read TGTGCCAGCAGTTTGACGGGTCTTGAACTAGCAGCCGGGGAGCTGTTTTTT. This rearrangement joins TRBV12-3 or TRBV12-4 to TRBJ2-2; D may be TRBD2 (6 bases). Deletions cut 3 bases from V and 6 bases from J, with 20 bases between. This CDR3 contains 17 residues.

This clonotype has a count of ten or more. The rearrangement uses TRBV29-1 and TRBJ2-1, with D maybe TRBD2 (6 bases). The V and J ends lost 1 base and 4 bases respectively, with 11 bases between them. The CDR3 extends over 14 amino acids. Germline V gene lookup returns CDR1 SQVTM and CDR2 ANQGSEA. For the CDR3, the DNA is TGCAGCGTTGAAGGGGACTCACAGTACAATGAGCAGTTCTTC. As protein: CSVEGDSQYNEQFF.

The CDR3 spells CASSRRQGSGNTGELFF. The CDR3 DNA reads TGTGCCAGCAGCCGGCGACAGGGTAGCGGGAACACCGGGGAGCTGTTTTTT. V gene TRBV6-2 or TRBV6-3 combines with J gene TRBJ2-2, with D perhaps matching TRBD1 (7 bases). This CDR3 has 17 residues. Germline V CDR1 and CDR2: MNHEY, SVGEGT. V lost 6 bases to trimming and J lost 1 base, with 18 bases between them.

The chain recombines TRBV12-5 with TRBJ2-7; no clear D gene. Looked up from germline, CDR1 is LGHNT and CDR2 is FRNRAP. The CDR3 runs 11 residues. Trimming took off 2 bases at V and 4 bases at J, with 3 bases between the two ends. The CDR3 nucleotides read TGTGCTAGTGGTTTGCATTACGAGCAGTACTTC. Protein: CASGLHYEQYF.

This clonotype showed up just a few times. V gene TRBV6-5 combines with J gene TRBJ1-1, with D perhaps matching TRBD1 (6 bases). V was pared by 5 bases and J by 4 bases, with 23 bases between. Germline V gene sequence: CDR1 MNHEY, CDR2 SVGAGI. This CDR3 region has 17 residues. For the CDR3, the DNA is TGTGCCAGCAGTCCCCTCGGGATGGGGGGGCTGGGCACTGAAGCTTTCTTT. It is translated as CASSPLGMGGLGTEAFF.

A few counts support this clonotype. Written as DNA, the CDR3 is TGTGCCACCAGTGACCGAGGATACACTGAAGCTTTCTTT. Translating gives CATSDRGYTEAFF. The V and J genes are TRBV24-1 and TRBJ1-1; D unclear. The CDR3 runs to 13 residues. Germline CDR1 reads KGHDR; CDR2 reads SFDVKD. Between the trimmed V and J ends, which lost 4 bases and 3 bases, there was a span of 8 bases.

This clonotype was recorded a few times. The V call is TRBV7-2, the J call TRBJ2-3; TRBD2 aligns across 8 bases. Germline CDR1 is SGHTA and CDR2 is FQGNSA. The CDR3 totals 16 residues. The J segment lost 8 bases and the V segment lost 6 bases, leaving 16 bases of the junction unmatched. The DNA of the CDR3 is TGTGCCAGCAGTCACCGAGGTAGCGGGATAGACGTTACGCAGTATTTT. Translation: CASSHRGSGIDVTQYF.

In this sample, this clonotype turned up many times. This chain joins TRBV29-1 and TRBJ2-1; 11 nucleotides line up with TRBD1. CDR1 SQVTM and CDR2 ANQGSEA come from the germline V gene. V lost 7 bases, J lost 4 bases, and 3 bases stayed unmatched. This CDR3 contains 13 residues. The CDR3 region is CSAGTGGYNEQFF. CDR3 bases: TGCAGCGCCGGGACAGGGGGTTACAATGAGCAGTTCTTC.

This clonotype was seen only once. V and J are TRBV28 and TRBJ2-7; 10 bases are shared with TRBD1. Trimming at V came to 3 bases and at J to 2 bases, leaving 4 bases not matched to a gene. There are 15 residues in the CDR3. CDR1 and CDR2 (germline): MDHEN, SYDVKM. CDR3 sequence (DNA): TGTGCCAGCAGTTTTTGGGGGACAGGGGCCTACGAGCAGTACTTC. Translation gives CASSFWGTGAYEQYF.

The sample holds a few counts of this clonotype. This chain uses TRBV27 with TRBJ1-2; D is uncertain. CDR1 MNHEY and CDR2 SMNVEV come from the germline V gene (reference sequence). The CDR3 contains 15 residues. The V gene lost 1 base and the J gene lost 3 bases, with 12 bases spanning the gap. CDR3 region: CASSLFAGLDYGYTF. The DNA for the CDR3 is TGTGCCAGCAGTTTATTCGCGGGGTTGGACTATGGCTACACCTTC.

V and J are TRBV12-3 or TRBV12-4 and TRBJ2-7; possibly TRBD1 for D (5 bases). The CDR3 consists of 14 residues. Trimming removed 4 bases at V and 0 bases at J, with 10 bases between. CDR3 region: CASSSRQISYEQYF. CDR3 nucleotide sequence: TGTGCCAGCAGTTCACGACAGATCTCCTACGAGCAGTACTTC.